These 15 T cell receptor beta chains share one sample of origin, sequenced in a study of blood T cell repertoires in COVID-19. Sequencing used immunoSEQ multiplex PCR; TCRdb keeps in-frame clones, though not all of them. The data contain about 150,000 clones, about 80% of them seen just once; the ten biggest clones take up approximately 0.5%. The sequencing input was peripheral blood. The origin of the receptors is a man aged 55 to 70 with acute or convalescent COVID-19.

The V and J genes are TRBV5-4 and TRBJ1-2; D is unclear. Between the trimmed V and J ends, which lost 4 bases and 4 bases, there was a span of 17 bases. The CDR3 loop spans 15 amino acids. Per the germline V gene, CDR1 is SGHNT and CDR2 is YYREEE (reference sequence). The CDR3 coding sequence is TGTGCCAGCAGCCGTTCATCTGGAGTGACCTATGGCTACACCTTC. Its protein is CASSRSSGVTYGYTF.

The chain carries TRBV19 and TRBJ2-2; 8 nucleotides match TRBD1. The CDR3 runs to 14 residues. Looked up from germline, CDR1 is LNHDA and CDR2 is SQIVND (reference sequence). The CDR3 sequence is CATGAGGSTGELFF. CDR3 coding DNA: TGTGCTACAGGGGCAGGGGGCTCCACCGGGGAGCTGTTTTTT. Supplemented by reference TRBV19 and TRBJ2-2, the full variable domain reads DGGITQSPKYLFRKEGQNVTLSCEQNLNHDAMYWYRQDPGQGLRLIYYSQIVNDFQKGDIAEGYSVSREKKESFPLTVTSAQKNPTAFYLCATGAGGSTGELFFGEGSRLTVL.

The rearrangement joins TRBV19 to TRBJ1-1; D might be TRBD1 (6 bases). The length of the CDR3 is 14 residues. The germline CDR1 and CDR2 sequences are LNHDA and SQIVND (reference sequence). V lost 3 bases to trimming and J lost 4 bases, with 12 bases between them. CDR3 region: CASSILSGATEAFF. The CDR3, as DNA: TGTGCCAGTAGTATTCTGTCAGGGGCCACTGAAGCTTTCTTT.

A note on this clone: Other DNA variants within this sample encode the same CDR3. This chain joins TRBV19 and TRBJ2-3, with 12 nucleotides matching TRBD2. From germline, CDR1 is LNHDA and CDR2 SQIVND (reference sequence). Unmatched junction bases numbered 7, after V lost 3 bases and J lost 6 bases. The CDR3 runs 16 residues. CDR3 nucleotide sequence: TGTGCCAGTAGTATTGGTACTAGCGGGAGGACTGATACGCAGTATTTT. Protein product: CASSIGTSGRTDTQYF. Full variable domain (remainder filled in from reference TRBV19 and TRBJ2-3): DGGITQSPKYLFRKEGQNVTLSCEQNLNHDAMYWYRQDPGQGLRLIYYSQIVNDFQKGDIAEGYSVSREKKESFPLTVTSAQKNPTAFYLCASSIGTSGRTDTQYFGPGTRLTVL.

The CDR3 loop is CASSRSGTDPYEQYF. In DNA form, the CDR3 reads TGTGCCAGTAGCCGCTCCGGGACAGACCCTTACGAGCAGTACTTC. The rearrangement uses TRBV19 and TRBJ2-7; 7 nucleotides agree with TRBD1. This CDR3 is built from 15 residues. After removal of 6 bases from V and 4 bases from J, the junction contained 12 bases not matched to a gene. In germline, CDR1 is LNHDA, CDR2 SQIVND (reference sequence).

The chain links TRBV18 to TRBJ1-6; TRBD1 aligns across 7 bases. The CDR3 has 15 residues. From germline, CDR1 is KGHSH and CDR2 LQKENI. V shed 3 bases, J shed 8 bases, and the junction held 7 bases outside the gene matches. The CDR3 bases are TGTGCCAGCTCACCCCAGGGGGAAGGTGATTCACCCCTCCACTTT. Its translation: CASSPQGEGDSPLHF. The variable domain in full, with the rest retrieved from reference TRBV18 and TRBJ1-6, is NAGVMQNPRHLVRRRGQEARLRCSPMKGHSHVYWYRQLPEEGLKFMVYLQKENIIDESGMPKERFSAEFPKEGPSILRIQQVVRGDSAAYFCASSPQGEGDSPLHFGNGTRLTVT.

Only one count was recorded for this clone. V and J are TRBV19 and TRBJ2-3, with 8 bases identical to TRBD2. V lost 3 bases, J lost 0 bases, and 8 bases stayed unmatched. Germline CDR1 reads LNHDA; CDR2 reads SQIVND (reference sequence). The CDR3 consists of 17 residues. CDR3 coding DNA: TGTGCCAGTAGTATGCGCAACCAGCGGGAGAGCACAGATACGCAGTATTTT. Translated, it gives CASSMRNQRESTDTQYF.

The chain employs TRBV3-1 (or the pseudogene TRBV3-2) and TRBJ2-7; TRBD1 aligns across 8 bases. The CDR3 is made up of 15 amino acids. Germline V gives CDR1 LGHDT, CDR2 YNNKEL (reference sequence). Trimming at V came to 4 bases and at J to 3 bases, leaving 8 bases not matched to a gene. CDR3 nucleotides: TGTGCCAGCAGCCCTGGACAGGGACGAGACTACGAGCAGTACTTC. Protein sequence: CASSPGQGRDYEQYF.

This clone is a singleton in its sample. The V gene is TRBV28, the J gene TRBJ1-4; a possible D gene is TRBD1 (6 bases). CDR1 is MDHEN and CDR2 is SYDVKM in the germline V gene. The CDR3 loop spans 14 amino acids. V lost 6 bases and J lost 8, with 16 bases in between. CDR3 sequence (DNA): TGTGCCAGCAGCCAGACAGGTAACGGAGAAAAACTGTTTTTT. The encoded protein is CASSQTGNGEKLFF.

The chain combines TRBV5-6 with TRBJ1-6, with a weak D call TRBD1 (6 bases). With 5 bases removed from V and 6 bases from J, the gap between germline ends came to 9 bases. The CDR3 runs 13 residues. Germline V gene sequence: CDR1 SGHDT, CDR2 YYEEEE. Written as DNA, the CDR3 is TGTGCCAGCAGGGACAGATTTAATTCACCCCTCCACTTT. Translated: CASRDRFNSPLHF.

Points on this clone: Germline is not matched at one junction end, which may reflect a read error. CDR3 DNA: TGTGCCAGCAGAGAAGGGGGCGTGGGCACTGAAGCTTTCTTT. Its translation: CASREGGVGTEAFF. The chain employs TRBV2 and TRBJ1-1, with 7 bases matching TRBD1. The CDR3 is made up of 14 amino acids. Germline V gives CDR1 SNHLY, CDR2 FYNNEI.

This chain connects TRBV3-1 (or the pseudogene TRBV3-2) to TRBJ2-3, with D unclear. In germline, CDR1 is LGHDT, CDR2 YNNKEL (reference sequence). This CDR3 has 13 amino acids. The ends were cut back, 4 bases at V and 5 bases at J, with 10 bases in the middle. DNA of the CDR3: TGTGCCAGCAGCCCAGGTGGGCGAGATACGCAGTATTTT. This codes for CASSPGGRDTQYF.

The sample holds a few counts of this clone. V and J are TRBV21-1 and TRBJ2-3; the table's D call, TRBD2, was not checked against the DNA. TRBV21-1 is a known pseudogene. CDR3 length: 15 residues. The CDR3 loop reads CASSKLRGVTDTQYF. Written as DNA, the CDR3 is TGTGCCAGCAGCAAACTTCGCGGGGTCACAGATACGCAGTATTTT.

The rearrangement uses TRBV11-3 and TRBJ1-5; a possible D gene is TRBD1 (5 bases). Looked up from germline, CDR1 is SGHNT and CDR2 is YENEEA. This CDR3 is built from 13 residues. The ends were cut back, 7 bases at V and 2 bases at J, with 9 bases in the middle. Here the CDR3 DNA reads TGTGCCAGCATCGGGGGAGGCAATCAGCCCCAGCATTTT. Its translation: CASIGGGNQPQHF.

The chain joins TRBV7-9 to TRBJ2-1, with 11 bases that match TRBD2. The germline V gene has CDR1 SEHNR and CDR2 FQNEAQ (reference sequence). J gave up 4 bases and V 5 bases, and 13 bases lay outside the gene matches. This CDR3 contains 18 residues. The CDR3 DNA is TGTGCCAGCAGCCTTCCTTTCCGACTAGCGGGGATGTACAATGAGCAGTTCTTC. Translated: CASSLPFRLAGMYNEQFF. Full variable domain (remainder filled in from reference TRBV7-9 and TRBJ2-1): DTGVSQNPRHKITKRGQNVTFRCDPISEHNRLYWYRQTLGQGPEFLTYFQNEAQLEKSRLLSDRFSAERPKGSFSTLEIQRTEQGDSAMYLCASSLPFRLAGMYNEQFFGPGTRLTVL.